This T cell receptor beta chain was documented in a study of blood T cell repertoires in COVID-19. Libraries were prepared by immunoSEQ multiplex PCR; TCRdb keeps only in-frame clonotypes and omits some of them. This table has approximately 400,000 clones, about nine tenths appearing once. Trimming stripped 2 bases from V and 10 bases from J, with 15 bases between. CDR1 is SGHTA and CDR2 is FQGTGA in the germline V gene. CDR3 length: 14 amino acids. The chain joins TRBV7-3 to TRBJ2-1, with D possibly TRBD2 on 5 matching bases. The clonotype was recovered from a woman aged 50 to 60 with COVID-19, enrolled during active disease. The specimen sequenced was peripheral blood. The CDR3: CASSLALAGGEQFF. The CDR3 nucleotides are TGTGCCAGCAGCTTAGCGCTAGCAGGAGGAGAGCAGTTCTTC. The full variable domain, its missing parts supplied by reference TRBV7-3 and TRBJ2-1, is GAGVSQTPSNKVTEKGKYVELRCDPISGHTALYWYRQSLGQGPEFLIYFQGTGAADDSGLPNDRFFAVRPEGSVSTLKIQRTERGDSAVYLCASSLALAGGEQFFGPGTRLTVL.